This TCR beta chain was recovered during a study of cytomegalovirus exposure and HLA in healthy donors. Study details: Unique TCRs numbering approximately 80 million, obtained from HLA-typed donors, made up an early data release.

As to this clone: Its target is unknown.

Germline lookup yields CDR1 SGHAT and CDR2 FQNNGV. The CDR3 runs to 12 residues. V gave up 1 base and J gave up 4 bases, with 4 bases separating them. In the PCR, 60 Vbeta and 13 Jbeta primers were used. This table comes from immunoSEQ multiplex PCR, and its TCRdb copy is limited to in-frame clones, with some not included. The data contain 30,000 to 40,000 clones, around 86% of them seen just once; the ten biggest clones take up roughly 10%. Study-wide points: Across donors, presence/absence analyses took sequencing depth to be roughly uniform. A link between a missense DCLRE1C variant and TCR beta V- and J-gene trimming emerged from a later analysis.

The rearrangement joins TRBV11-2 to TRBJ1-1; no clear D. Sequencing used PBMCs. This clonotype originated in a woman aged 40 to 50 in good health and CMV-seropositive. CDR3 residues: CASSLAGTEAFF. The CDR3 region has the DNA TGTGCCAGCAGCTTAGCAGGCACTGAAGCTTTCTTT.